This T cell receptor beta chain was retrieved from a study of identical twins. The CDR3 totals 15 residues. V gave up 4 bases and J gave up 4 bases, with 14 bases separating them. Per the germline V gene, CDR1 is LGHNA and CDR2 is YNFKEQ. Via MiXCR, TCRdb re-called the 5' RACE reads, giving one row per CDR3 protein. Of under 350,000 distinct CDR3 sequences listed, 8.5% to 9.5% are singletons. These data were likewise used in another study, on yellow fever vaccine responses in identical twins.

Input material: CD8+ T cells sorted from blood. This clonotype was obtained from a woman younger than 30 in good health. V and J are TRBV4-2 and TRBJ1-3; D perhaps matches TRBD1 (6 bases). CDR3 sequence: CASSPPQGPGNTIYF. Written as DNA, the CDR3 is TGTGCCAGCAGCCCGCCCCAGGGGCCCGGAAACACCATATATTTT.